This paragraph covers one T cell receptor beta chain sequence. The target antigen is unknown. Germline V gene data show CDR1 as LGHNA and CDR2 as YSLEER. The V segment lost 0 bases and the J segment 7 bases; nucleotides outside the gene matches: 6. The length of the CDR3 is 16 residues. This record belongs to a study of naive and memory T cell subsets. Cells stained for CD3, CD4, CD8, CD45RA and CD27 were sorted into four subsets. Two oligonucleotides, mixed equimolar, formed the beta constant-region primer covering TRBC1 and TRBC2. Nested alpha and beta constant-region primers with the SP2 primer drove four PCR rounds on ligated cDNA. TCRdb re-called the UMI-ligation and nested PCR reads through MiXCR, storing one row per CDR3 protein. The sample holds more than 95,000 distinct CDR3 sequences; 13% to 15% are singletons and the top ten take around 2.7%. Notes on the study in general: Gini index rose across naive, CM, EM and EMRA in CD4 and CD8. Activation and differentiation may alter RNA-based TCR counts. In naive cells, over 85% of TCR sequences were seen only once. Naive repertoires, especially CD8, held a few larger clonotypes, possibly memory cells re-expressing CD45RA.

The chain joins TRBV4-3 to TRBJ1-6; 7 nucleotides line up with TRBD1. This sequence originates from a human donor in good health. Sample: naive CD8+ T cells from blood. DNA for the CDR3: TGCGCCAGCAGCCAAGATAGAGGGACAGCAAATTCACCCCTCCACTTT. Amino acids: CASSQDRGTANSPLHF.